One sample yielded the 20 T cell receptor beta chains listed below, sequenced in a study of CD8 T cells in Susac syndrome. Random hexamers were used to reverse transcribe an amount of roughly 0.5 to 1 ug RNA. TCRdb fed the immunoSEQ multiplex PCR reads into MiXCR, producing one record per CDR3 protein. The sample lists about 300,000 distinct CDR3 sequences, roughly nine tenths seen once, with less than 0.08% in the top ten. Sequenced material: CD4+ T cells from PBMCs. These receptors all come from a human donor with multiple sclerosis.

V gene TRBV5-6 combines with J gene TRBJ2-2; 9 bases match TRBD1. The germline V gene has CDR1 SGHDT and CDR2 YYEEEE. The CDR3 is made up of 16 amino acids. Trimming removed 4 bases from V and 7 bases from J; junction bases left unmatched: 11. CDR3 DNA: TGTGCCAGCAGCCTTACCGGGACAGGGAGTGACGGGGAGCTGTTTTTT. Amino acid sequence: CASSLTGTGSDGELFF.

The chain recombines TRBV29-1 with TRBJ2-7, with D hard to call. This CDR3 region has 12 residues. The germline CDR1 and CDR2 sequences are SQVTM and ANQGSEA. With 4 bases removed from V and 6 bases from J, the gap between germline ends came to 13 bases. CDR3: CSVVAGGLEQYF. The CDR3 bases are TGCAGCGTTGTGGCAGGTGGGCTCGAGCAGTACTTC.

The CDR3 here is CASSPEGAYTEAFF. The CDR3, as DNA: TGTGCCAGCTCACCAGAGGGGGCTTATACCGAAGCTTTCTTT. This chain joins TRBV18 and TRBJ1-1; the match to TRBD1 covers 7 bases. This CDR3 contains 14 residues. The junction had 8 bases not matched to a gene; V was cut back by 2 bases and J by 8 bases. Germline CDR1 reads KGHSH; CDR2 reads LQKENI. Based on the CDR3 plus reference TRBV18 and TRBJ1-1, the full variable domain is NAGVMQNPRHLVRRRGQEARLRCSPMKGHSHVYWYRQLPEEGLKFMVYLQKENIIDESGMPKERFSAEFPKEGPSILRIQQVVRGDSAAYFCASSPEGAYTEAFFGQGTRLTVV.

V usage is TRBV11-2 and J usage is TRBJ2-7; perhaps TRBD1 as D (6 bases). Germline V gives CDR1 SGHAT, CDR2 FQNNGV. V lost 3 bases, J lost 6 bases, and 12 bases lay in between. This CDR3 spans 13 amino acids. The CDR3 coding sequence is TGTGCCAGCAGCTTCAGGGGAAAGCGCGAGCAGTACTTC. This gives the protein CASSFRGKREQYF. Complete variable domain (other parts from reference TRBV11-2 and TRBJ2-7): EAGVAQSPRYKIIEKRQSVAFWCNPISGHATLYWYQQILGQGPKLLIQFQNNGVVDDSQLPKDRFSAERLKGVDSTLKIQPAKLEDSAVYLCASSFRGKREQYFGPGTRLTVT.

This chain uses TRBV5-1 with TRBJ2-7, with TRBD2 identical over 13 bases. This CDR3 region has 17 residues. Unmatched junction bases numbered 9, after V lost 0 bases and J lost 6 bases. Per germline, CDR1 SGHRS and CDR2 YFSETQ. The CDR3 nucleotides read TGCGCCAGCAGCTTGGGGACTAGCGGGAGATTAGCCTCCGAGCAGTACTTC. Translation: CASSLGTSGRLASEQYF.

The chain couples TRBV29-1 to TRBJ1-4, with 7 bases that match TRBD1. The CDR3 totals 14 residues. The V gene end was trimmed by 4 bases and the J gene end by 0 bases; junction bases not matched to a gene: 2. Looked up from germline, CDR1 is SQVTM and CDR2 is ANQGSEA. CDR3 sequence reads: CSVGQGATNEKLFF. The CDR3 coding sequence is TGCAGCGTTGGGCAGGGGGCAACTAATGAAAAACTGTTTTTT.

The rearrangement uses TRBV5-4 and TRBJ2-3; 9 bases are a match to TRBD2. From germline, CDR1 is SGHNT and CDR2 YYREEE (reference sequence). V trimming: 0 bases; J trimming: 3 bases; junction bases outside the gene matches: 5. The CDR3 is 16 amino acids. The CDR3 loop reads CASSLAGSGRTDTQYF. CDR3 coding DNA: TGTGCCAGCAGCTTGGCGGGAAGCGGGAGGACAGATACGCAGTATTTT.

This chain links TRBV15 with TRBJ2-3; TRBD2 matches at 7 bases. V gave up 2 bases and J gave up 0 bases; unmatched junction bases: 11. CDR1 LNHNV and CDR2 YYDKDF come from the germline V gene (reference sequence). This CDR3 has 18 residues. CDR3 in DNA: TGTGCCACCAGCAGACCTACCCGGGACTATTTTAGCACAGATACGCAGTATTTT. Encoded protein: CATSRPTRDYFSTDTQYF. The full variable domain, with the rest looked up from reference TRBV15 and TRBJ2-3, is DAMVIQNPRYQVTQFGKPVTLSCSQTLNHNVMYWYQQKSSQAPKLLFHYYDKDFNNEADTPDNFQSRRPNTSFCFLDIRSPGLGDTAMYLCATSRPTRDYFSTDTQYFGPGTRLTVL.

This chain joins TRBV5-1 and TRBJ2-2; the D is unclear. The germline V gene has CDR1 SGHRS and CDR2 YFSETQ. Trimming removed 1 base at V and 6 bases at J, with 4 bases between. The CDR3 length is 12 residues. The CDR3 loop is CASSLTSGELFF. For the CDR3, the DNA is TGCGCCAGCAGCTTGACGTCCGGGGAGCTGTTTTTT.

The V call is TRBV12-3 or TRBV12-4, the J call TRBJ2-1; weak D call: TRBD1 (5 bases). With 3 bases removed from V and 11 bases from J, the gap between germline ends came to 11 bases. This CDR3 comprises 12 residues. CDR3 bases: TGTGCCAGCAGTTTGACAGCGCGAAAGCAGTTCTTC. Translated: CASSLTARKQFF.

The chain is built from TRBV29-1 and TRBJ2-4; D not certain. The CDR3 is made up of 16 amino acids. V gave up 0 bases and J gave up 0 bases, with 12 bases separating them. Germline assignment: CDR1 SQVTM and CDR2 ANQGSEA. The DNA of the CDR3 is TGCAGCGTTGAAGAAGGGAAACAGTTAGCCAAAAACATTCAGTACTTC. This codes for CSVEEGKQLAKNIQYF.

This clonotype was picked up one time. The chain uses TRBV10-3 and TRBJ2-3, with 7 bases fitting TRBD2. The germline V gene encodes CDR1 ENHRY and CDR2 SYGVKD. The CDR3 runs 15 residues. Losses at the gene ends were 8 bases for V and 0 bases for J; bases not matched to a gene: 8. DNA of the CDR3: TGTGCCATCGGCGGGGGATCAACTAGCACAGATACGCAGTATTTT. Its translation is CAIGGGSTSTDTQYF.

The chain has TRBV5-1 and TRBJ2-5; 7 nucleotides agree with TRBD1. CDR3 size: 15 residues. Germline V lookup: CDR1 SGHRS, CDR2 YFSETQ. With 3 bases clipped from V and 2 bases from J, the junction kept 7 bases outside the gene matches. The CDR3 DNA sequence: TGCGCCAGCAGCTCAGGACAGGCCCGACAAGAGACCCAGTACTTC. Its translation is CASSSGQARQETQYF. The full variable domain, completed using reference TRBV5-1 and TRBJ2-5, is KAGVTQTPRYLIKTRGQQVTLSCSPISGHRSVSWYQQTPGQGLQFLFEYFSETQRNKGNFPGRFSGRQFSNSRSEMNVSTLELGDSALYLCASSSGQARQETQYFGPGTRLLVL.

The chain is built from TRBV7-2 and TRBJ1-1; tentatively, D is TRBD1 (5 bases). The CDR3 has 15 amino acids. Trimming cost V 2 bases and J 5 bases, with 15 bases left between them. Germline assignment: CDR1 SGHTA and CDR2 FQGNSA. CDR3 nucleotide sequence: TGTGCCAGCAGCTTAATGCAGGGTAGTGGAACTGAAGCTTTCTTT. This translates into CASSLMQGSGTEAFF.

The rearrangement joins TRBV6-2 or TRBV6-3 to TRBJ2-1; TRBD1 or TRBD2 may be the D gene (5 bases each). The CDR3 consists of 12 residues. Germline V gene sequence: CDR1 MNHEY, CDR2 SVGEGT. Trimming took off 0 bases at V and 14 bases at J, with 11 bases between the two ends. CDR3 DNA: TGTGCCAGCAGTTACTCCGGGGCACGGAAGTTCTTC. Amino acids: CASSYSGARKFF.

The J gene is TRBJ2-7, the V gene TRBV11-3; D possibly corresponds to TRBD2 (5 bases). V gave up 4 bases and J gave up 12 bases, with 19 bases separating them. Germline V gene data show CDR1 as SGHNT and CDR2 as YENEEA. This CDR3 comprises 13 residues. The CDR3 spells CASSSDSGFLPYF. DNA for the CDR3: TGTGCCAGCAGCTCGGACTCAGGCTTCTTACCGTACTTC.

CDR3 sequence (DNA): TGCAGTGCCGTTCATGGGACAGGGGGAAACACCATATATTTT. This encodes CSAVHGTGGNTIYF. The chain carries TRBV20-1 and TRBJ1-3, with 9 bases identical to TRBD1. In germline, CDR1 is DFQATT, CDR2 SNEGSKA (reference sequence). Unmatched junction bases numbered 7, after V lost 6 bases and J lost 4 bases. This CDR3 region has 14 residues.

The chain joins TRBV5-1 to TRBJ2-5; D might be TRBD1 or TRBD2, each matching 5 bases. Deletions cut 7 bases from V and 6 bases from J, with 25 bases between. The germline gives CDR1 SGHRS, CDR2 YFSETQ. This CDR3 region has 16 residues. Written as DNA, the CDR3 is TGCGCCAGCCGACCCCGAGGGGTAGGTGGAAAGAAGACCCAGTACTTC. Amino acids: CASRPRGVGGKKTQYF.

The rearrangement joins TRBV29-1 to TRBJ2-3; D gene ambiguous. The V gene lost 0 bases and the J gene lost 0 bases, with 13 bases spanning the gap. The V gene's germline CDR1 is SQVTM and CDR2 ANQGSEA. CDR3 length: 16 amino acids. This CDR3 reads CSVEDNLTPSTDTQYF. CDR3 sequence (DNA): TGCAGCGTTGAAGATAATCTAACGCCAAGCACAGATACGCAGTATTTT.

CDR3 sequence (DNA): TGTGCCAGCAGCAGACGGGGGGGGATGAAGCATCAGCCCCAGCATTTT. This encodes CASSRRGGMKHQPQHF. The chain uses TRBV21-1 and TRBJ1-5; the table assigns TRBD1, which was not confirmed against the DNA. TRBV21-1 is annotated as a pseudogene. There are 16 residues in the CDR3.